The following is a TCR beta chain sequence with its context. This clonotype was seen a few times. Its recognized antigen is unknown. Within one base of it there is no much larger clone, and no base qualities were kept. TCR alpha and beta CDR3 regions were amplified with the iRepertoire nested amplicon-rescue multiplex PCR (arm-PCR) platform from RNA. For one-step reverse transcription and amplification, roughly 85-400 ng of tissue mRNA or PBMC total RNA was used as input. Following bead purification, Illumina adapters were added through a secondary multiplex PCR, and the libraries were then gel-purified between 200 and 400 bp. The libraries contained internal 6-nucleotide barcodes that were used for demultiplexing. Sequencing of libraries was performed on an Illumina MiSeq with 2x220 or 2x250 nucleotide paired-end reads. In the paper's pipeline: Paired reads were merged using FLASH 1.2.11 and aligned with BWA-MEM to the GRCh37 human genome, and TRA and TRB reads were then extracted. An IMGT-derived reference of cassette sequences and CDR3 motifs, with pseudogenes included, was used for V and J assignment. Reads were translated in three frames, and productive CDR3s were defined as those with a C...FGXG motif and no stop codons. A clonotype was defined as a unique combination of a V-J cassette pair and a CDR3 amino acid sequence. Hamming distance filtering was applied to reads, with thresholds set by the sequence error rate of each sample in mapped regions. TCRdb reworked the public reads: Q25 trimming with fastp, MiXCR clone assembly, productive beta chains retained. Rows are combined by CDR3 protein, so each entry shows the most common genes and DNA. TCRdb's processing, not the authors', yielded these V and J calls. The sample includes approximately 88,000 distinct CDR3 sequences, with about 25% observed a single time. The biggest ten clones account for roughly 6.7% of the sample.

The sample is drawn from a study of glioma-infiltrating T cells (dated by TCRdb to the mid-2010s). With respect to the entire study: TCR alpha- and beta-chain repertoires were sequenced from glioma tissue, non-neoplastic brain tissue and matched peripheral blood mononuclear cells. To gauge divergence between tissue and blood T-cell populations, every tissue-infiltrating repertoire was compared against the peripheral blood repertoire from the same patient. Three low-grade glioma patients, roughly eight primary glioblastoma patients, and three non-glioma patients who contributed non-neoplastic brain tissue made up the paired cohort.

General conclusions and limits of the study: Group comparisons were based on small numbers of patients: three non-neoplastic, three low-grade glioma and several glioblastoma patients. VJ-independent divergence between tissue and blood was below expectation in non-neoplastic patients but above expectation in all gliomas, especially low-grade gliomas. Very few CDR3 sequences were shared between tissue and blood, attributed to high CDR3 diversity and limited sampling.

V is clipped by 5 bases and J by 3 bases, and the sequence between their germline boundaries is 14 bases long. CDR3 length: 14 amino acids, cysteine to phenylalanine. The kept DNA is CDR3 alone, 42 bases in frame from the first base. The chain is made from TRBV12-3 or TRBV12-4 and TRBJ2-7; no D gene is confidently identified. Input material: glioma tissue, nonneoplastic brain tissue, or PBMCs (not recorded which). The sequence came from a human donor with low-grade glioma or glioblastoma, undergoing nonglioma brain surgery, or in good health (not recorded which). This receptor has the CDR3 CASSPLKANYEQYF. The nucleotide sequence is TGTGCCAGCAGTCCTCTAAAAGCAAACTACGAGCAGTACTTC.